At least ten counts were recorded for the clone carrying this TCR beta chain. TCRdb redid the calling of the reads with MiXCR, one entry per CDR3 protein. Of some 220,000 distinct CDR3 sequences listed, 29% are singletons. This record belongs to a study of kidney transplant recipient with SARS-CoV-2 infection. The receptor comes from a male patient in his thirties who had COVID-19 and was a kidney transplant recipient. Some T cells here may be from the graft donor. Sequencing used a blood sample, obtained at baseline and on day 111 from a kidney transplant recipient.

In DNA form, the CDR3 reads TGCGCCAGCAGGCGGGCCATAGTTGGAAACACCATATATTTT. Translated, it gives CASRRAIVGNTIYF. V gene TRBV5-1 combines with J gene TRBJ1-3; D call uncertain. Trimming stripped 5 bases from V and 3 bases from J, with 12 bases between. This CDR3 is built from 14 residues. Germline CDR1 reads SGHRS; CDR2 reads YFSETQ.